The 31 T cell receptor beta chains reported below all come from one sample, sequenced in a study of read filtering for tumor transcriptome and immune sequencing. Molecular barcoded adaptors covering alpha/delta and beta/gamma chains were used on approximately 400 ng RNA. TCRdb ran MiXCR on the reads and lists one entry per CDR3 protein. The sample records about 62,000 distinct CDR3 sequences, approximately 19% being singletons. Material for sequencing was a population of CD138-negative cells sorted from bone marrow. The receptors originated from a donor aged 40 or older with multiple myeloma.

This clonotype occurred once. This sequence may be a read error, since a much larger clone differs from it by one base. The CDR3 does not close with the conserved phenylalanine or tryptophan, likely indicating a read error. The chain is built from TRBV5-5 and TRBJ2-2, with D tentatively TRBD1 or TRBD2 (5 bases each). The CDR3 is 15 amino acids. Germline V gene sequence: CDR1 SGHKS, CDR2 YYEKEE (reference sequence). V gave up 2 bases and J gave up 3 bases, with 11 bases separating them. The CDR3 sequence is CASSFSGTYTGELFS. As DNA, the CDR3 is TGTGCCAGCAGCTTCTCCGGGACCTACACCGGGGAGCTGTTTTCT.

This clonotype was counted at least ten times. V gene TRBV5-1 combines with J gene TRBJ1-1, with TRBD1 as a possible D gene (5 bases). Germline V gene lookup returns CDR1 SGHRS and CDR2 YFSETQ. CDR3 length: 15 residues. Trimming removed 2 bases from V and 3 bases from J, with 14 bases in between. The CDR3 spells CASSFRQGSDTEAFF. The CDR3 DNA is TGCGCCAGCAGCTTTCGTCAGGGTTCGGACACTGAAGCTTTCTTT. Together with reference TRBV5-1 and TRBJ1-1, the CDR3 gives the full variable domain: KAGVTQTPRYLIKTRGQQVTLSCSPISGHRSVSWYQQTPGQGLQFLFEYFSETQRNKGNFPGRFSGRQFSNSRSEMNVSTLELGDSALYLCASSFRQGSDTEAFFGQGTRLTVV.

This clonotype occurred many times. This chain joins TRBV7-9 and TRBJ2-1; TRBD1 agrees at 7 bases. The CDR3 spans 15 residues. Germline CDR1 reads SEHNR; CDR2 reads FQNEAQ (reference sequence). J lost 9 bases, V lost 2 bases, and 10 bases had no gene match. As DNA, the CDR3 is TGTGCCAGCAGCTTACCCGGGACAGCACCAACTGAGCAGTTCTTC. Translating it yields CASSLPGTAPTEQFF.

About this clonotype: Sequence at one end of the junction differs from germline and may be a read error. The genes are TRBV20-1 and TRBJ1-1; 11 bases agree with TRBD1. The CDR3 consists of 16 residues. Germline lookup yields CDR1 DFQATT and CDR2 SNEGSKA (reference sequence). The CDR3 loop is CSAREPWTGGLVEALF. In DNA form, the CDR3 reads TGCAGTGCTAGAGAACCCTGGACAGGGGGCCTGGTTGAAGCCTTGTTT.

This clonotype has only a few counts. The chain is built from TRBV4-1 and TRBJ2-3; D is perhaps TRBD1 or TRBD2 (7 bases each). Trimming stripped 0 bases from V and 14 bases from J, with 15 bases between. The germline V gene encodes CDR1 MGHRA and CDR2 YSYEKL. The CDR3 contains 13 residues. CDR3 sequence (DNA): TGCGCCAGCAGCCAAGATTTCAGGGGGAGGGTGTATTTT. Translated: CASSQDFRGRVYF.

This clonotype was seen ten or more times. The V gene is TRBV20-1, the J gene TRBJ2-1, with unresolved D. This CDR3 has 13 residues. The germline V gene encodes CDR1 DFQATT and CDR2 SNEGSKA (reference sequence). V shed 1 base and J shed 5 bases, with 9 bases lying between them. CDR3 DNA sequence: TGCAGTGCTAGAGTTTACGAGCACAATGAGCAGTTCTTC. It yields the protein CSARVYEHNEQFF.

By proportion, this clonotype is medium-sized. The chain's CDR3 is CASSLLGLGDSPLHF. The CDR3 region has the DNA TGTGCCAGCAGCTTGTTAGGGCTCGGGGATTCACCCCTCCACTTT. V is TRBV5-8 and J is TRBJ1-6, with no clear D. CDR3 length equals 15 residues. Trimming left V 1 base short and J 8 bases short, with 13 bases between. CDR1 is SGHTS and CDR2 is YDEGEE in the germline V gene.

In regard to this clonotype: Possible read error: a much larger clone is one base away. This rearrangement joins TRBV2 to TRBJ2-2, with 9 bases lining up with TRBD1. With V trimmed by 5 bases and J by 4 bases, 8 bases remained unmatched. This CDR3 contains 16 residues. Germline-derived CDR1 and CDR2 are SNHLY and FYNNEI. The CDR3 DNA reads as TGTGCCAGCAGTTTACCCTTGGGACAGGGCACCGGGGAGCTGTTTTTT. It yields the protein CASSLPLGQGTGELFF.

This clonotype was picked up a small number of times. V and J are TRBV12-3 or TRBV12-4 and TRBJ2-5; 16 nucleotides agree with TRBD2. The CDR3 has 16 residues. The trim removed 7 bases at V and 2 bases at J, leaving 4 bases unmatched. The CDR3 sequence: CASTPGLAGGQETQYF. The CDR3 DNA is TGTGCCAGCACCCCGGGACTAGCGGGGGGGCAAGAGACCCAGTACTTC.

There are many counts of this clonotype. This chain joins TRBV28 and TRBJ2-2; 10 nucleotides align to TRBD2. With V trimmed by 7 bases and J by 6 bases, 5 bases remained unmatched. The CDR3 is 14 amino acids. From germline, CDR1 is MDHEN and CDR2 SYDVKM. The chain's CDR3 is CASKREGLPGELFF. CDR3 nucleotides: TGTGCCAGCAAGCGGGAGGGCCTCCCCGGGGAGCTGTTTTTT.

In the case of this clonotype: A read error may produce the germline difference seen at one junction end. The chain is built from TRBV20-1 and TRBJ2-5; 8 bases agree with TRBD1. Germline lookup yields CDR1 DFQATT and CDR2 SNEGSKA (reference sequence). The CDR3 totals 11 residues. CDR3 DNA: TGCAGTGCTAGAGATCCGGGACAGGTAGACTTC. Residues: CSARDPGQVDF.

Concerning this clonotype: The junction departs from the called germline gene at one end, perhaps through a read error. V gene TRBV5-6 combines with J gene TRBJ1-1; D not certain. The CDR3 contains 15 residues. Germline values: CDR1 SGHDT, CDR2 YYEEEE. CDR3 in amino acids: CASCLVPDDNTEAFF. DNA of the CDR3: TGTGCCAGCTGCTTGGTCCCAGACGATAACACTGAAGCTTTCTTT.

The chain employs TRBV6-5 and TRBJ2-3; possible D gene TRBD2, 7 bases. Trimming left V 1 base short and J 2 bases short, with 13 bases between. The CDR3 has 16 amino acids. Germline CDR1 and CDR2: MNHEY and SVGAGI. Here the CDR3 DNA reads TGTGCCAGCAGTTACTTTGCGGGGGCCGTCACAGATACGCAGTATTTT. Protein sequence: CASSYFAGAVTDTQYF.

This clonotype has ten or more counts. The chain joins TRBV15 to TRBJ2-3; 10 nucleotides align to TRBD1. V trimming: 1 base; J trimming: 2 bases; junction bases outside the gene matches: 3. CDR1 is LNHNV, CDR2 YYDKDF, per germline (reference sequence). This CDR3 region has 16 residues. CDR3 sequence: CATSRVDRGNTDTQYF. DNA of the CDR3: TGTGCCACCAGCAGAGTGGACAGGGGGAACACAGATACGCAGTATTTT.

The V and J genes are TRBV11-2 and TRBJ2-5; 8 bases line up with TRBD1. CDR3 length equals 15 residues. V lost 5 bases to trimming and J lost 4 bases; unmatched junction nucleotides: 9. Germline V lookup: CDR1 SGHAT, CDR2 FQNNGV. The CDR3 spells CASSTPGQVLETQYF. As DNA, the CDR3 is TGTGCCAGCAGCACACCGGGACAGGTCCTAGAGACCCAGTACTTC.

This clonotype was counted only a few times. The chain couples TRBV4-2 to TRBJ2-2; 7 bases match TRBD1. The length of the CDR3 is 16 residues. Germline loops: CDR1 LGHNA, CDR2 YNFKEQ. The trim removed 5 bases at V and 2 bases at J, leaving 8 bases unmatched. The CDR3 region is CASSGTGVINTGELFF. CDR3 DNA: TGTGCCAGCAGCGGAACAGGGGTAATTAACACCGGGGAGCTGTTTTTT.

With regard to this clonotype: This may be a read error, as it is one base from a much larger clone. The rearrangement uses TRBV20-1 and TRBJ2-7; TRBD1 aligns across 10 bases. The CDR3 contains 13 residues. V lost 6 bases to trimming and J lost 5 bases; unmatched junction nucleotides: 7. CDR1 and CDR2 (germline): DFQATT, SNEGSKA (reference sequence). The CDR3 reads CSARQGATDEQYF. CDR3 bases: TGCAGTGCCAGACAGGGGGCGACCGACGAGCAGTACTTC.

This clonotype showed up many times. The CDR3 DNA sequence: TGTGCCAGCAGTATCGGGACAGGGGGGTTTCAGCAGTACTTC. Protein product: CASSIGTGGFQQYF. The chain combines TRBV6-6 with TRBJ2-7; 11 bases map to TRBD1. The CDR3 has 14 residues. From germline, CDR1 is MNHNY and CDR2 SVGAGI (reference sequence). The J segment lost 8 bases and the V segment lost 5 bases, leaving 8 bases of the junction unmatched.

This clonotype was observed a handful of times. The chain joins TRBV30 to TRBJ1-4; D is undetermined. Germline V gene lookup returns CDR1 GTSNPN and CDR2 SVGIG (reference sequence). The CDR3 contains 13 residues. Trimming removed 3 bases from V and 8 bases from J, with 13 bases in between. The chain's CDR3 is CAWRRAGGEKLFF. Written as DNA, the CDR3 is TGTGCCTGGAGAAGGGCCGGCGGAGAAAAACTGTTTTTT.

This clonotype was observed at least ten times. V is TRBV29-1 and J is TRBJ2-1, with TRBD2 matching over 7 bases. With V trimmed by 6 bases and J by 3 bases, 14 bases remained unmatched. Germline CDR1 SQVTM, CDR2 ANQGSEA. The CDR3 loop spans 16 amino acids. The CDR3 coding sequence is TGCAGCGTCCCCGAAGGGACGCGGGAGTTCTACAATGAGCAGTTCTTC. This sequence encodes CSVPEGTREFYNEQFF.

In its sample, this clonotype was seen many times. The chain employs TRBV28 and TRBJ2-2, with D possibly matching TRBD2 (6 bases). V lost 6 bases, J lost 0 bases, and 17 bases lay in between. This CDR3 comprises 17 residues. CDR1 and CDR2 (germline): MDHEN, SYDVKM. The CDR3 sequence: CASSWTLGGTNTGELFF. As DNA, the CDR3 is TGTGCCAGCAGCTGGACCCTTGGCGGGACGAACACCGGGGAGCTGTTTTTT. The variable domain in full, with the rest retrieved from reference TRBV28 and TRBJ2-2, is DVKVTQSSRYLVKRTGEKVFLECVQDMDHENMFWYRQDPGLGLRLIYFSYDVKMKEKGDIPEGYSVSREKKERFSLILESASTNQTSMYLCASSWTLGGTNTGELFFGEGSRLTVL.

This clonotype has ten or more counts. This chain uses TRBV20-1 with TRBJ2-7, with 16 bases that match TRBD2. CDR1 DFQATT and CDR2 SNEGSKA come from the germline V gene (reference sequence). This CDR3 is 16 amino acids long. Trimming took 6 bases from V and 2 from J; bases not matched to a gene: 7. This CDR3 is CSASSGTSGRAYEQYF. The DNA for the CDR3 is TGCAGTGCCTCCTCCGGGACTAGCGGGAGGGCCTACGAGCAGTACTTC.

The table lists this clonotype with many counts. In DNA form, the CDR3 reads TGCAGCGTTAGATCCCGGACAGCCAACAATGAGCAGTTCTTC. Its translation: CSVRSRTANNEQFF. The chain employs TRBV29-1 and TRBJ2-1, with D possibly matching TRBD1 (6 bases). The CDR3 covers 14 residues. The ends were cut back, 5 bases at V and 5 bases at J, with 16 bases in the middle. Germline V lookup: CDR1 SQVTM, CDR2 ANQGSEA.

Many counts were recorded for this clonotype. The chain joins TRBV20-1 to TRBJ2-7; D is possibly TRBD2 (5 bases). This CDR3 has 15 residues. Germline-derived CDR1 and CDR2 are DFQATT and SNEGSKA (reference sequence). With 3 bases removed from V and 0 bases from J, the gap between germline ends came to 15 bases. CDR3 sequence: CSASSLASSSYEQYF. CDR3 sequence (DNA): TGCAGTGCTAGTAGTTTAGCGTCGAGCTCCTACGAGCAGTACTTC.

The chain has TRBV11-2 and TRBJ2-3; D may be TRBD1 or TRBD2 (5 bases each). Trimming shortened V by 10 bases and J by 0 bases, and 11 bases separated the two germline ends. CDR3 length equals 13 residues. In germline, CDR1 is SGHAT, CDR2 FQNNGV. The CDR3: CATGATSTDTQYF. Here the CDR3 DNA reads TGTGCCACCGGGGCTACTAGCACAGATACGCAGTATTTT.

This clonotype was observed many times. The chain is built from TRBV20-1 and TRBJ2-1, with a tentative D call TRBD2 (5 bases). Per germline, CDR1 DFQATT and CDR2 SNEGSKA (reference sequence). V lost 5 bases and J 4 bases, leaving 9 bases between the germline ends. There are 12 residues in the CDR3. The CDR3 region is CSARLAYNEQFF. For the CDR3, the DNA is TGCAGTGCTCGTCTAGCATACAATGAGCAGTTCTTC.

This clonotype was seen more than once but under ten times. This sequence may be a read error, since a much larger clone differs from it by one base. The J gene is TRBJ2-5, the V gene TRBV11-2; D gene unclear. The CDR3 consists of 11 residues. The V and J ends lost 4 bases and 7 bases respectively, with 7 bases between them. The germline V gene has CDR1 SGHAT and CDR2 FQNNGV. The CDR3 loop reads CASSSESTQYF. The CDR3, as DNA: TGTGCCAGCAGCTCCGAATCGACCCAGTACTTC.

This clonotype was detected many times. The rearrangement links TRBV3-1 to TRBJ2-2; D gene unclear. The germline V gene encodes CDR1 LGHDT and CDR2 YNNKEL (reference sequence). The CDR3 runs 15 residues. V lost 5 bases and J 3 bases, leaving 13 bases between the germline ends. CDR3 nucleotides: TGTGCCAGCAGCTTATGGAGAGCAGACACCGGGGAGCTGTTTTTT. Amino acids: CASSLWRADTGELFF.

This sequence joins TRBV7-7 and TRBJ2-3; D ambiguous. CDR3 length: 14 residues. Germline V gene lookup returns CDR1 SSHAT and CDR2 FNYEAQ (reference sequence). The CDR3 is CACSLGSATDTQYF. The CDR3 nucleotides read TGTGCTTGCAGCTTAGGATCAGCCACAGATACGCAGTATTTT.

The sample holds many counts of this clonotype. The rearrangement joins TRBV11-2 to TRBJ2-5; 9 nucleotides line up with TRBD2. The trim removed 5 bases at V and 5 bases at J, leaving 9 bases unmatched. The CDR3 covers 15 residues. Germline lookup yields CDR1 SGHAT and CDR2 FQNNGV. The CDR3 loop reads CASSRFLSGGETQYF. The CDR3, as DNA: TGTGCCAGCAGCCGCTTCCTAAGCGGGGGGGAGACCCAGTACTTC. Variable domain in full (rest from reference TRBV11-2 and TRBJ2-5): EAGVAQSPRYKIIEKRQSVAFWCNPISGHATLYWYQQILGQGPKLLIQFQNNGVVDDSQLPKDRFSAERLKGVDSTLKIQPAKLEDSAVYLCASSRFLSGGETQYFGPGTRLLVL.

This clonotype was seen at least ten times. The rearrangement links TRBV6-5 to TRBJ2-2; possibly TRBD1 or TRBD2 for D (6 bases each). The CDR3 spans 17 residues. Germline V gene sequence: CDR1 MNHEY, CDR2 SVGAGI. The V end lost 0 bases, the J end lost 0 bases, and 11 bases lay between the germline ends. The CDR3 coding sequence is TGTGCCAGCAGTTACTCGTGGAGGGGGGCGAACACCGGGGAGCTGTTTTTT. Translated, it gives CASSYSWRGANTGELFF.